This T cell receptor beta chain was captured by sequencing in a study of post-analysis software for immune sequencing data. Carried by the TCR beta cDNA libraries were unique molecular identifiers. MiXCR was run by TCRdb on the PCR reads, yielding one entry per CDR3 protein. Of some 690,000 distinct CDR3 sequences detected, approximately 60% appear once; the ten largest clones hold around 10%. In germline, CDR1 is SGHAT, CDR2 FQNNGV. This CDR3 has 17 amino acids. V dropped 7 bases and J dropped 6; count of bases not matched to a gene: 17. Regarding the study as a whole: When patients were compared with controls, 4 or 5 TRBV segments were more frequent, TRBV5-6, TRBV5-1 and TRBV20-1 among them.

Remarks on this clonotype: Its antigen is not identified.

The sequencing input was blood. The V and J genes are TRBV11-2 and TRBJ2-5; 10 nucleotides match TRBD1. This receptor was identified in a girl aged 2-15 years with multiple sclerosis. The CDR3 region has the DNA TGTGCCAGCAAACCAAGGGAGACAGGGGGCGAAGTGAAGACCCAGTACTTC. Translating gives CASKPRETGGEVKTQYF.